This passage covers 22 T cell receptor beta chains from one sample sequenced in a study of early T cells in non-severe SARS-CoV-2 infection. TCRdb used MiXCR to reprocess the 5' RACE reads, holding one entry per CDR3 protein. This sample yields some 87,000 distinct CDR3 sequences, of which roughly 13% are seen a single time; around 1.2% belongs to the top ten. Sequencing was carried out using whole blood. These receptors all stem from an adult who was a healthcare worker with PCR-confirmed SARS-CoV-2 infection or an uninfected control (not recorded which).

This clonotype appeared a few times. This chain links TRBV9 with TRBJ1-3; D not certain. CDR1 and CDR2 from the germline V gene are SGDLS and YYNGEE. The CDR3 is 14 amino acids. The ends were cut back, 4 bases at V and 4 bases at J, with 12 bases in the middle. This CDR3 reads CASSPVTIGNTIYF. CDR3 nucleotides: TGTGCCAGCAGCCCGGTGACGATCGGAAACACCATATATTTT.

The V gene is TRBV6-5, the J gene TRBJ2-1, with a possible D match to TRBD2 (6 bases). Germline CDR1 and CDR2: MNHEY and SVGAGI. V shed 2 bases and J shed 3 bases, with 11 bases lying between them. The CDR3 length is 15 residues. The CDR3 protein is CASSYEAGLYNEQFF. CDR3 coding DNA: TGTGCCAGCAGTTACGAAGCGGGCCTCTACAATGAGCAGTTCTTC.

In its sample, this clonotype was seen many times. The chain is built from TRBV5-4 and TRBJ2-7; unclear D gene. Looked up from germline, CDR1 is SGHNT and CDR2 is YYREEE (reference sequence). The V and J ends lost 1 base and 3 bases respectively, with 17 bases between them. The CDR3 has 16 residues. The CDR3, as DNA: TGTGCCAGCAGCTTGAACCGGCTTTCATCTGACTACGAGCAGTACTTC. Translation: CASSLNRLSSDYEQYF.

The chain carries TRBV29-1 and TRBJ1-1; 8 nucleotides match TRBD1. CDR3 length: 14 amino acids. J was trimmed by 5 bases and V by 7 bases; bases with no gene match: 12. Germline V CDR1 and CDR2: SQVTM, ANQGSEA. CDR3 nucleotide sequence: TGCAGCGCCTACCGACAGGGGTTGAGGACTGAAGCTTTCTTT. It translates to CSAYRQGLRTEAFF.

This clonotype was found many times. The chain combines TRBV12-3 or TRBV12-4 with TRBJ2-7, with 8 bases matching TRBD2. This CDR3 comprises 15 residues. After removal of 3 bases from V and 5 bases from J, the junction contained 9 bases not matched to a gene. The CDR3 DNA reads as TGTGCCAGCAGTTTGTCCTTGACTAGCGTAAACGAGCAGTACTTC. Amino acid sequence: CASSLSLTSVNEQYF.

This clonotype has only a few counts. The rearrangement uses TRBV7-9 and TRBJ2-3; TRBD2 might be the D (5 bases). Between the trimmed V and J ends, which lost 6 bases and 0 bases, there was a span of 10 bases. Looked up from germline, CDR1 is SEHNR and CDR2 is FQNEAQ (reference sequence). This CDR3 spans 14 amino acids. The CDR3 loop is CASSLRGSTDTQYF. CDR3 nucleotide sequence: TGTGCCAGCAGTTTACGGGGAAGCACAGATACGCAGTATTTT. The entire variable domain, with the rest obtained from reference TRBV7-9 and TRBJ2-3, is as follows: DTGVSQNPRHKITKRGQNVTFRCDPISEHNRLYWYRQTLGQGPEFLTYFQNEAQLEKSRLLSDRFSAERPKGSFSTLEIQRTEQGDSAMYLCASSLRGSTDTQYFGPGTRLTVL.

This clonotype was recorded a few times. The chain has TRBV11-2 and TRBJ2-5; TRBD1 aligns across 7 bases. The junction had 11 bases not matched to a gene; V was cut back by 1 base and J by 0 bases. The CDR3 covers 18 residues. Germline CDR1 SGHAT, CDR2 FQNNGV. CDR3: CASSLGGQAGGYQETQYF. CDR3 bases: TGTGCCAGCAGCTTAGGAGGACAGGCAGGAGGTTACCAAGAGACCCAGTACTTC.

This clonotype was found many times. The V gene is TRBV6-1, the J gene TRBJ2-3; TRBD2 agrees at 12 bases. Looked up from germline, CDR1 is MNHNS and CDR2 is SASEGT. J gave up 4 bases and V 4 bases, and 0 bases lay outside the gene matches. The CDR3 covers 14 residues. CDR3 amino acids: CASSGLAGADTQYF. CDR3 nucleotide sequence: TGTGCCAGCAGTGGACTAGCGGGGGCAGATACGCAGTATTTT.

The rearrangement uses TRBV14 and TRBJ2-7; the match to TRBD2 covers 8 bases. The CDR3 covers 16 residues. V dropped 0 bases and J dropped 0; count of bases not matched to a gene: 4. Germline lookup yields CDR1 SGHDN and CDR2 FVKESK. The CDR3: CASSQDQRGRSYEQYF. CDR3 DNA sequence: TGTGCCAGCAGCCAAGATCAGCGGGGGCGCTCCTACGAGCAGTACTTC.

The CDR3, as DNA: TGTGCCAGCAGCCCCCCCCTACAGGGGGCGAATGGCTACACCTTC. The encoded protein is CASSPPLQGANGYTF. The V call is TRBV9, the J call TRBJ1-2; 9 bases are shared with TRBD1. The V gene end was trimmed by 4 bases and the J gene end by 6 bases; junction bases not matched to a gene: 10. Germline V gene lookup returns CDR1 SGDLS and CDR2 YYNGEE. The CDR3 extends over 15 amino acids.

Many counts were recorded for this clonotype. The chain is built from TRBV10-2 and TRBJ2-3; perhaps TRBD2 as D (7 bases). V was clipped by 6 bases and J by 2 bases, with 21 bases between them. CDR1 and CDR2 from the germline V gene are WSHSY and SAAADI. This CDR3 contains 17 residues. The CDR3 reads CASRAVISGDNTDTQYF. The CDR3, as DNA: TGCGCCAGCAGGGCTGTAATAAGCGGGGACAACACAGATACGCAGTATTTT.

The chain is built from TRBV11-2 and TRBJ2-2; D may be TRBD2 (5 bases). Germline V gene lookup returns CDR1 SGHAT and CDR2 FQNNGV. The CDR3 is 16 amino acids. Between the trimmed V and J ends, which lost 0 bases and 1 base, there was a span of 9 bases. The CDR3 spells CASSLDPSGNTGELFF. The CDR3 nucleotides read TGTGCCAGCAGCTTAGATCCGAGCGGGAACACCGGGGAGCTGTTTTTT.

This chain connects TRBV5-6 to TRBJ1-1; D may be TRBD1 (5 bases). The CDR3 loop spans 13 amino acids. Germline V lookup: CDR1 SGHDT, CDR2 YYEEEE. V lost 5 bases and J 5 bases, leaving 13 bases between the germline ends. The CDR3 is CASRSAGNTEAFF. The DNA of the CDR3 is TGTGCCAGCAGATCGGCAGGGAATACTGAAGCTTTCTTT.

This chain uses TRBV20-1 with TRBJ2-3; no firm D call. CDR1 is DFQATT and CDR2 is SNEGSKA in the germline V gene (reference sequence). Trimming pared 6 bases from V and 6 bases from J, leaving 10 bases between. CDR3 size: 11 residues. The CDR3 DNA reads TGCAGTGCCCCCCTCTCGGATACGCAGTATTTT. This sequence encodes CSAPLSDTQYF.

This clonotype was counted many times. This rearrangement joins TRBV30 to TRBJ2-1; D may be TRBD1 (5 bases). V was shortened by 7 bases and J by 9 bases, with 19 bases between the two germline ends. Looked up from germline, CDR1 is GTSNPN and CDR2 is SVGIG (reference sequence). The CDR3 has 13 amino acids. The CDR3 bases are TGTGCCTCTAAAGGGCAGGGTCTAGGTGAGCAGTTCTTC. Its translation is CASKGQGLGEQFF.

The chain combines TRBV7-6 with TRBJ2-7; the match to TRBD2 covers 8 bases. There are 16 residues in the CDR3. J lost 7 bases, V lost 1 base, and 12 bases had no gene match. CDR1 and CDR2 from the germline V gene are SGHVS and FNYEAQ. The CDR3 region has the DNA TGTGCCAGCAGCTTAGAGGGCGGGAGGATATCGGGGGAGCAGTACTTC. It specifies CASSLEGGRISGEQYF.

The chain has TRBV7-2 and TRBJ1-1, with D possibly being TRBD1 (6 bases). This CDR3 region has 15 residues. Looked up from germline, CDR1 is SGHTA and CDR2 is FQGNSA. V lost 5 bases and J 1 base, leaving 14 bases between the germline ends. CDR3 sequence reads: CASSTGTGQNTEAFF. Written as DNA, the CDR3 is TGTGCCAGCAGCACAGGGACCGGACAGAACACTGAAGCTTTCTTT.

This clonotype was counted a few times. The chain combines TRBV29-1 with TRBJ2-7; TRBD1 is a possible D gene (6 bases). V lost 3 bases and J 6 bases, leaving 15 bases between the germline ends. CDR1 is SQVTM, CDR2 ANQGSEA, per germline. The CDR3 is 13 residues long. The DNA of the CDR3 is TGCAGCGTTGAGAATCACAGGGACGGCGAGCAGTACTTC. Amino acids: CSVENHRDGEQYF.

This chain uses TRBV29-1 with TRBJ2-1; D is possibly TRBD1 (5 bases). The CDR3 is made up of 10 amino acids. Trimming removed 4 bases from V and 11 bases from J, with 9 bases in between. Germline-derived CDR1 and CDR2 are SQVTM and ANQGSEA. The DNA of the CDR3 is TGCAGCGTTGTGGGGCCCCAGCAGTTCTTC. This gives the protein CSVVGPQQFF.

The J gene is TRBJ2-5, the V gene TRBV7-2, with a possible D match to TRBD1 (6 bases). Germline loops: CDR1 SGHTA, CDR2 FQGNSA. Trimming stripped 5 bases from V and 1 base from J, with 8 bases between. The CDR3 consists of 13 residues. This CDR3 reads CASSRGGQETQYF. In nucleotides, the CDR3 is TGTGCCAGCAGCCGAGGGGGCCAAGAGACCCAGTACTTC.

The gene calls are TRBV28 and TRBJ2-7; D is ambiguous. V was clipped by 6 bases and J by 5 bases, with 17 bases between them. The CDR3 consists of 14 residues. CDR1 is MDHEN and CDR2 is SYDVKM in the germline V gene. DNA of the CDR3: TGTGCCAGCAGGGGATGGACGCCTGAGCACGAGCAGTACTTC. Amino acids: CASRGWTPEHEQYF.

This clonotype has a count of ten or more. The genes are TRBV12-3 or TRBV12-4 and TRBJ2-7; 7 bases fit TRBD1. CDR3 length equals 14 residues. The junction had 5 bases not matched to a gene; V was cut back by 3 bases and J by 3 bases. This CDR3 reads CASSFQGQHYEQYF. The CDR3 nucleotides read TGTGCCAGCAGTTTTCAGGGACAGCACTACGAGCAGTACTTC.